Below are 30 T cell receptor beta chains sequenced from a single sample in a study of cytomegalovirus exposure and HLA in healthy donors. Method: immunoSEQ multiplex PCR; TCRdb's copy keeps in-frame clones and lacks some. In the table there are nearly 200,000 clones, about 79% of which are singletons. Sequencing was done on a sample of PBMCs. The receptors stem from a woman aged 25-40 years in good health and CMV-seropositive.

The J gene is TRBJ1-3, the V gene TRBV4-2; D is uncertain. The CDR3 spans 16 residues. Germline CDR1 and CDR2: LGHNA and YNFKEQ. The V and J ends lost 2 bases and 0 bases respectively, with 11 bases between them. This CDR3 is CASSQLPPSSGNTIYF. The CDR3 DNA follows: TGTGCCAGCAGCCAACTACCCCCCTCCTCTGGAAACACCATATATTTT.

V gene TRBV6-6 combines with J gene TRBJ1-4; perhaps TRBD1 as D (6 bases). V was cut by 0 bases and J by 8 bases, with 16 bases left in between. The CDR3 has 16 residues. Germline loops: CDR1 MNHNY, CDR2 SVGAGI (reference sequence). CDR3 in amino acids: CASSYSRGRDGEKLFF. CDR3 nucleotides: TGTGCCAGCAGTTACTCTAGGGGGAGGGACGGAGAAAAACTGTTTTTT.

The chain recombines TRBV6-1 with TRBJ2-7; 9 positions match TRBD1. The CDR3 spans 15 residues. With 5 bases clipped from V and 0 bases from J, the junction kept 5 bases outside the gene matches. From germline, CDR1 is MNHNS and CDR2 SASEGT. The CDR3 protein is CASSQGQGLSYEQYF. The CDR3 nucleotides are TGTGCCAGCAGTCAGGGACAGGGACTCTCCTACGAGCAGTACTTC.

This chain uses TRBV27 with TRBJ1-2; TRBD1 is a possible D gene (6 bases). Germline V gives CDR1 MNHEY, CDR2 SMNVEV (reference sequence). Trimming stripped 2 bases from V and 4 bases from J, with 17 bases between. The CDR3 sequence is 16 residues long. The chain's CDR3 is CASSLIVPTGFYGYTF. In DNA, the CDR3 is TGTGCCAGCAGTTTAATCGTCCCTACAGGGTTCTATGGCTACACCTTC.

This clone has just a few counts. V usage is TRBV6-1 and J usage is TRBJ1-1; TRBD1 matches at 8 bases. The CDR3 is made up of 14 amino acids. V trimming: 3 bases; J trimming: 4 bases; junction bases outside the gene matches: 4. CDR1 is MNHNS, CDR2 SASEGT, per germline. As DNA, the CDR3 is TGTGCCAGCAGTGACAGGGGGCTGGGCACTGAAGCTTTCTTT. Amino acids: CASSDRGLGTEAFF.

V gene TRBV7-2 combines with J gene TRBJ2-1; maybe TRBD2 (6 bases). The germline V gene has CDR1 SGHTA and CDR2 FQGNSA. The V and J ends lost 6 bases and 0 bases respectively, with 12 bases between them. The length of the CDR3 is 15 residues. The CDR3 DNA follows: TGTGCCAGCAGTTTTAGCGGCCGCTCCTACAATGAGCAGTTCTTC. Amino acids: CASSFSGRSYNEQFF.

This chain connects TRBV5-1 to TRBJ2-1; 8 nucleotides match TRBD1. Looked up from germline, CDR1 is SGHRS and CDR2 is YFSETQ. The J segment lost 5 bases and the V segment lost 3 bases, leaving 1 base of the junction unmatched. The CDR3 is made up of 13 amino acids. CDR3 protein: CASSWTGNNEQFF. The CDR3 nucleotides read TGCGCCAGCAGCTGGACAGGGAACAATGAGCAGTTCTTC.

The genes are TRBV5-1 and TRBJ2-2; a possible D gene is TRBD1 (6 bases). CDR3 length equals 15 residues. The V and J ends lost 3 bases and 4 bases respectively, with 13 bases between them. Looked up from germline, CDR1 is SGHRS and CDR2 is YFSETQ. This CDR3 is CASSYGGEFTGELFF. The CDR3, as DNA: TGCGCCAGCAGCTATGGGGGCGAGTTCACCGGGGAGCTGTTTTTT.

Concerning this clone itself: Being one base from a much bigger clone, this may be a read error. This CDR3 is CASSPGETQYF. As DNA, the CDR3 is TGCGCCAGCAGCCCGGGAGAGACCCAGTACTTC. The chain combines TRBV5-1 with TRBJ2-5; D unclear. The CDR3 contains 11 residues. The V end was cut by 4 bases, the J end by 4 bases, with 5 bases between. Germline-derived CDR1 and CDR2 are SGHRS and YFSETQ.

This clone came up once. The rearrangement joins TRBV7-2 to TRBJ2-7, with 10 nucleotides matching TRBD2. The CDR3 loop spans 15 amino acids. The ends lost 3 bases at V and 6 bases at J; junction bases unmatched: 8. Germline lookup yields CDR1 SGHTA and CDR2 FQGNSA. The CDR3 spells CASSLALAGMGEQYF. The DNA of the CDR3 is TGTGCCAGCAGCTTGGCACTAGCGGGAATGGGCGAGCAGTACTTC.

The chain uses TRBV10-3 and TRBJ2-1; TRBD2 matches 7 bases. Looked up from germline, CDR1 is ENHRY and CDR2 is SYGVKD. V lost 4 bases, J lost 4 bases, and 4 bases stayed unmatched. This CDR3 has 14 residues. The CDR3 protein is CAISGGGSYNEQFF. CDR3 sequence (DNA): TGTGCCATCAGTGGGGGCGGGAGTTACAATGAGCAGTTCTTC.

The rearrangement links TRBV5-1 to TRBJ1-4, with 9 bases fitting TRBD1. Germline lookup yields CDR1 SGHRS and CDR2 YFSETQ. The CDR3 runs 19 residues. Trimming took 3 bases from V and 4 from J; bases not matched to a gene: 16. The CDR3 region has the DNA TGCGCCAGCAGCTCCACGGGCGACGGGACAGGGCCCGGTAATGAAAAACTGTTTTTT. This gives the protein CASSSTGDGTGPGNEKLFF.

The gene calls are TRBV4-2 and TRBJ1-1; D possibly corresponds to TRBD1 (5 bases). The germline CDR1 and CDR2 sequences are LGHNA and YNFKEQ. The length of the CDR3 is 15 residues. The V end lost 4 bases, the J end lost 0 bases, and 12 bases lay between the germline ends. CDR3 DNA sequence: TGTGCCAGCAGCCCGTTCGTAGGGGTGAACACTGAAGCTTTCTTT. Encoded protein: CASSPFVGVNTEAFF.

J is TRBJ1-4 and V is TRBV5-1; D may be TRBD1 (6 bases). The CDR3 covers 17 residues. Germline V CDR1 and CDR2: SGHRS, YFSETQ. V was clipped by 5 bases and J by 8 bases, with 25 bases between them. The DNA of the CDR3 is TGCGCCAGCAGGCCTGCGACGGACAGTAGGATTGGGGAAAAACTGTTTTTT. This translates into CASRPATDSRIGEKLFF.

The chain uses TRBV5-1 and TRBJ2-2; D is unclear. The V gene's germline CDR1 is SGHRS and CDR2 YFSETQ. CDR3 length: 15 amino acids. With 0 bases removed from V and 0 bases from J, the gap between germline ends came to 6 bases. In nucleotides, the CDR3 is TGCGCCAGCAGCTTGGACAGATCGAACACCGGGGAGCTGTTTTTT. Protein: CASSLDRSNTGELFF.

The table lists this clone with a count of one. The chain has TRBV28 and TRBJ2-7; the match to TRBD2 covers 8 bases. CDR1 MDHEN and CDR2 SYDVKM come from the germline V gene. The CDR3 runs 14 residues. Trimming at V came to 5 bases and at J to 2 bases, leaving 5 bases not matched to a gene. CDR3 DNA sequence: TGTGCCAGCAGTCCACTAGCGGAAGCCTACGAGCAGTACTTC. Translated, it gives CASSPLAEAYEQYF.

This clone appeared a single time. The chain recombines TRBV19 with TRBJ2-1; TRBD2 matches 11 bases. Germline V gene data show CDR1 as LNHDA and CDR2 as SQIVND (reference sequence). With V trimmed by 6 bases and J by 8 bases, 12 bases remained unmatched. CDR3 length: 16 amino acids. CDR3 residues: CASRPRSIAGGHEQFF. As DNA, the CDR3 is TGTGCCAGTAGACCAAGGTCAATAGCGGGAGGGCATGAGCAGTTCTTC.

In its sample, this clone was seen once. The rearrangement links TRBV30 to TRBJ2-1; TRBD2 matches 8 bases. With V trimmed by 0 bases and J by 7 bases, 14 bases remained unmatched. CDR1 and CDR2 from the germline V gene are GTSNPN and SVGIG (reference sequence). This CDR3 is built from 17 residues. Written as DNA, the CDR3 is TGTGCCTGGAGTGTATTGAGTCGGGAGGGTAGTTGGAATGAGCAGTTCTTC. Its protein product is CAWSVLSREGSWNEQFF.

The chain carries TRBV5-4 and TRBJ1-2, with 7 bases that match TRBD1. Germline values: CDR1 SGHNT, CDR2 YYREEE (reference sequence). The CDR3 spans 15 residues. V was clipped by 4 bases and J by 7 bases; unmatched bases: 13. The CDR3 is CASSLGNRDSTGYTF. In nucleotides, the CDR3 is TGTGCCAGCAGCCTGGGGAACCGGGACAGTACTGGCTACACCTTC.

The J gene is TRBJ1-4, the V gene TRBV28, with a tentative D call TRBD1 (5 bases). Germline-derived CDR1 and CDR2 are MDHEN and SYDVKM. V lost 6 bases and J 8 bases, leaving 10 bases between the germline ends. The CDR3 spans 12 residues. The DNA of the CDR3 is TGTGCCAGCAGCCCTGGGGGGGAAAAACTGTTTTTT. Amino acid sequence: CASSPGGEKLFF.

As to this clone: This sample includes further DNA sequences coding for the same CDR3. The CDR3 nucleotides read TGCAGCGTTGAGGACAGCTCCTACGAGCAGTACTTC. This translates into CSVEDSSYEQYF. The J gene is TRBJ2-7, the V gene TRBV29-1; tentatively, D is TRBD1 (6 bases). This CDR3 has 12 residues. Germline CDR1 reads SQVTM; CDR2 reads ANQGSEA. V lost 3 bases and J lost 0, with 6 bases in between.

The V call is TRBV2, the J call TRBJ1-3; 12 nucleotides line up with TRBD1. Per germline, CDR1 SNHLY and CDR2 FYNNEI. This CDR3 has 18 residues. Trimming removed 8 bases from V and 1 base from J; junction bases left unmatched: 12. CDR3 loop: CASRRTGTGGNSGNTIYF. CDR3 bases: TGTGCCAGCCGGAGAACCGGGACAGGGGGCAATTCTGGAAACACCATATATTTT.

The chain recombines TRBV6-5 with TRBJ1-1; 7 positions match TRBD1. Germline loops: CDR1 MNHEY, CDR2 SVGAGI. The CDR3 spans 14 residues. J lost 2 bases, V lost 2 bases, and 2 bases had no gene match. The CDR3 spells CASSYGTDNTEAFF. For the CDR3, the DNA is TGTGCCAGCAGTTACGGGACAGACAACACTGAAGCTTTCTTT.

The chain combines TRBV28 with TRBJ1-2; 8 positions agree with TRBD1. This CDR3 has 12 amino acids. Per germline, CDR1 MDHEN and CDR2 SYDVKM. After removal of 7 bases from V and 6 bases from J, the junction contained 4 bases not matched to a gene. The CDR3 coding sequence is TGTGCCAGCACGGACAGGGAAAATGGCTACACCTTC. This codes for CASTDRENGYTF.

This chain joins TRBV2 and TRBJ2-1; 8 bases fit TRBD2. Trimming at V came to 4 bases and at J to 2 bases, leaving 1 base not matched to a gene. This CDR3 has 14 amino acids. The germline gives CDR1 SNHLY, CDR2 FYNNEI. CDR3 DNA sequence: TGTGCCAGCAGTGGAGCGGGAGCCTACAATGAGCAGTTCTTC. Translation: CASSGAGAYNEQFF.

The chain joins TRBV27 to TRBJ2-5; 8 positions agree with TRBD1. The CDR3 loop spans 14 amino acids. The germline CDR1 and CDR2 sequences are MNHEY and SMNVEV (reference sequence). The ends lost 4 bases at V and 2 bases at J; junction bases unmatched: 3. CDR3 in amino acids: CASSSWTGQETQYF. DNA for the CDR3: TGTGCCAGCAGTTCCTGGACAGGGCAAGAGACCCAGTACTTC.

The V gene is TRBV10-3, the J gene TRBJ2-2, with TRBD1 identical over 7 bases. The CDR3 totals 13 residues. Germline values: CDR1 ENHRY, CDR2 SYGVKD. The junction had 5 bases not matched to a gene; V was cut back by 11 bases and J by 2 bases. The CDR3 loop is CALRDRNTGELFF. For the CDR3, the DNA is TGTGCCCTCCGGGACAGAAACACCGGGGAGCTGTTTTTT.

This clone occurred once. The V and J genes are TRBV14 and TRBJ1-1, with D unclear. Trimming took off 5 bases at V and 10 bases at J, with 14 bases between the two ends. CDR3 length: 12 amino acids. CDR1 and CDR2 from the germline V gene are SGHDN and FVKESK. The CDR3 reads CASSTSPTRAFF. The CDR3 region has the DNA TGTGCCAGCAGCACCTCCCCGACTCGAGCTTTCTTT.

Comment on this clone: At one of its ends the junction is not consistent with the germline gene, which may arise from a read error. The chain uses TRBV7-7 and TRBJ2-5, with TRBD1 matching 7 bases. Germline V gene data show CDR1 as SSHAT and CDR2 as FNYEAQ (reference sequence). The CDR3 is 12 residues long. In nucleotides, the CDR3 is TGTGCTAGCAGCTCGACAGGGGAGACCCAGTACTTC. Translation gives CASSSTGETQYF.

The chain carries TRBV4-1 and TRBJ1-2; D is unresolved. Trimming removed 6 bases from V and 2 bases from J, with 10 bases in between. The CDR3 spans 13 residues. CDR1 and CDR2 (germline): MGHRA, YSYEKL. The CDR3 bases are TGCGCCAGCAGTTCTCAGGTGAACTATGGCTACACCTTC. This sequence encodes CASSSQVNYGYTF.